One sample yielded the 22 T cell receptor beta chains listed below, sequenced in a study of molecular identifiers for immune sequencing clone quantification. Each CDR3 protein gets one entry after TCRdb re-called the PCR reads with MiXCR. The table shows hundreds of thousands of distinct CDR3 sequences, with over 25% occurring only once. Sequenced material: naive CD8+ T cells from blood, with Jurkat cell RNA spiked in. The subset: FACS-sorted CD8+CD4-CCR7+CD45RA+ naive T cells. These TCRs come from a human donor in good health. Some libraries in this study had Jurkat cell RNA spiked in.

The V and J genes are TRBV24-1 and TRBJ1-4, with D tentatively TRBD1 (6 bases). Deletions cut 3 bases from V and 6 bases from J, with 16 bases between. Germline CDR1 KGHDR, CDR2 SFDVKD. The CDR3 covers 16 residues. In nucleotides, the CDR3 is TGTGCCACCAGTGATCGACAGGCGATCACTTATGAAAAACTGTTTTTT. Amino acids: CATSDRQAITYEKLFF.

In this sample, this clonotype turned up a few times. The chain combines TRBV7-9 with TRBJ1-1, with D unclear. Trimming removed 5 bases from V and 3 bases from J, with 13 bases in between. The germline V gene encodes CDR1 SEHNR and CDR2 FQNEAQ (reference sequence). The CDR3 is 14 residues long. The CDR3 coding sequence is TGTGCCAGCAGCCATTCACATTCTGACACTGAAGCTTTCTTT. Translated: CASSHSHSDTEAFF.

This clonotype has a count of ten or more. The J gene is TRBJ1-1, the V gene TRBV6-5, with D maybe TRBD1 (5 bases). The CDR3 spans 14 residues. The V end was cut by 5 bases, the J end by 0 bases, with 10 bases between. Germline V gene sequence: CDR1 MNHEY, CDR2 SVGAGI. Written as DNA, the CDR3 is TGTGCCAGCAGTCCCAGGGAACTGAACACTGAAGCTTTCTTT. Translated: CASSPRELNTEAFF.

This clonotype was seen ten or more times. The rearrangement links TRBV29-1 to TRBJ2-7; D is possibly TRBD1 (6 bases). CDR1 and CDR2 from the germline V gene are SQVTM and ANQGSEA. The germline V and J ends were trimmed by 7 bases and 4 bases, with 14 bases remaining between them. The CDR3 covers 12 residues. This CDR3 is CSATDSEYEQYF. CDR3 nucleotide sequence: TGCAGCGCCACGGACAGTGAGTACGAGCAGTACTTC.

The chain couples TRBV2 to TRBJ2-7, with D perhaps TRBD1 (5 bases). Trimming removed 2 bases at V and 7 bases at J, with 15 bases between. Germline-derived CDR1 and CDR2 are SNHLY and FYNNEI. This CDR3 is 14 amino acids long. The CDR3 nucleotides are TGTGCCAGCAGTGAAAGTGCCAGGGCGAGGGAGCAGTACTTC. Translated, it gives CASSESARAREQYF.

About this clonotype itself: A read error may be the cause here, since a much bigger clone is one base away. The chain uses TRBV4-3 and TRBJ2-1; maybe TRBD1 (5 bases). The CDR3 length is 15 residues. Trimming took off 4 bases at V and 4 bases at J, with 14 bases between the two ends. Germline V gene sequence: CDR1 LGHNA, CDR2 YSLEER. The CDR3 protein is CASSPGRQPYNEQFF. The CDR3, as DNA: TGCGCCAGCAGCCCAGGAAGACAGCCGTACAATGAGCAGTTCTTC.

V is TRBV19 and J is TRBJ2-7; 7 nucleotides align to TRBD2. CDR1 LNHDA and CDR2 SQIVND come from the germline V gene (reference sequence). The length of the CDR3 is 15 residues. V lost 3 bases, J lost 2 bases, and 7 bases stayed unmatched. The CDR3 is CASSIGAGLPYEQYF. The CDR3 nucleotides are TGTGCCAGTAGTATCGGAGCGGGATTGCCCTACGAGCAGTACTTC.

The rearrangement links TRBV30 to TRBJ1-1; D is ambiguous. Germline CDR1 GTSNPN, CDR2 SVGIG (reference sequence). V was shortened by 6 bases and J by 1 base, with 9 bases between the two germline ends. CDR3 length equals 12 residues. Written as DNA, the CDR3 is TGTGCCTGCTGGACGTCGAACACTGAAGCTTTCTTT. Encoded protein: CACWTSNTEAFF.

V usage is TRBV24-1 and J usage is TRBJ2-2, with 10 nucleotides matching TRBD1. Germline assignment: CDR1 KGHDR and CDR2 SFDVKD. Trimming removed 7 bases from V and 4 bases from J; junction bases left unmatched: 8. The length of the CDR3 is 16 residues. The CDR3 DNA reads TGTGCCACCAGCCCTCGGACAGGGGGGTTCACCGGGGAGCTGTTTTTT. It is translated as CATSPRTGGFTGELFF.

This clonotype has at least ten counts. V is TRBV7-9 and J is TRBJ2-7; D gene ambiguous. The germline gives CDR1 SEHNR, CDR2 FQNEAQ (reference sequence). The germline V and J ends were trimmed by 5 bases and 2 bases, with 22 bases remaining between them. The CDR3 loop spans 17 amino acids. In nucleotides, the CDR3 is TGTGCCAGCAGCCTAGAGGCCTTACCGGGCGGAGCCTACGAGCAGTACTTC. Translated, it gives CASSLEALPGGAYEQYF.

The chain has TRBV13 and TRBJ2-3; perhaps TRBD1 as D (6 bases). The ends were cut back, 1 base at V and 8 bases at J, with 13 bases in the middle. CDR1 PRHDT and CDR2 FYEKMQ come from the germline V gene (reference sequence). This CDR3 has 14 amino acids. This CDR3 reads CASSLVGALATQYF. The CDR3 coding sequence is TGTGCCAGCAGCTTAGTGGGGGCTTTGGCTACGCAGTATTTT.

In this sample, this clonotype is medium-sized. The chain joins TRBV30 to TRBJ2-7; 7 nucleotides match TRBD2. This CDR3 spans 14 amino acids. Germline V gives CDR1 GTSNPN, CDR2 SVGIG (reference sequence). V lost 6 bases and J lost 1; bases outside the gene matches: 9. The CDR3 sequence is CACCGAGDSYEQYF. The CDR3 nucleotides are TGTGCCTGTTGCGGGGCGGGAGATTCCTACGAGCAGTACTTC. Combining the CDR3 with reference TRBV30 and TRBJ2-7 gives the whole variable domain SQTIHQWPATLVQPVGSPLSLECTVEGTSNPNLYWYRQAAGRGLQLLFYSVGIGQISSEVPQNLSASRPQDRQFILSSKKLLLSDSGFYLCACCGAGDSYEQYFGPGTRLTVT.

This clonotype was picked up many times. The rearrangement joins TRBV5-8 to TRBJ1-5; TRBD1 matches at 8 bases. V gave up 0 bases and J gave up 0 bases; unmatched junction bases: 2. Germline CDR1 reads SGHTS; CDR2 reads YDEGEE. This CDR3 spans 16 amino acids. The DNA of the CDR3 is TGTGCCAGCAGCTTGGTCACAGGGGGTAGCAATCAGCCCCAGCATTTT. Protein: CASSLVTGGSNQPQHF. Looking up the rest from reference TRBV5-8 and TRBJ1-5 gives the full variable domain: EAGVTQSPTHLIKTRGQQATLRCSPISGHTSVYWYQQALGLGLQFLLWYDEGEERNRGNFPPRFSGRQFPNYSSELNVNALELEDSALYLCASSLVTGGSNQPQHFGDGTRLSIL.

Comment on this clonotype: A much larger clone is a single base away; this may be a read error. The chain joins TRBV7-2 to TRBJ2-7; the D gene could be TRBD1 or TRBD2 (5 bases each). The length of the CDR3 is 15 residues. Germline CDR1 SGHTA, CDR2 FQGNSA. The CDR3 DNA sequence: TGTGCCAGCAGCTACCGGGACGCCTCGTCTTACGCGCAGTACTTC. Encoded protein: CASSYRDASSYAQYF. Drawing the rest from reference TRBV7-2 and TRBJ2-7, the complete variable domain is GAGVSQSPSNKVTEKGKDVELRCDPISGHTALYWYRQSLGQGLEFLIYFQGNSAPDKSGLPSDRFSAERTGGSVSTLTIQRTQQEDSAVYLCASSYRDASSYAQYFGPGTRLTVT.

This clonotype was seen a few times. This chain links TRBV4-3 with TRBJ2-3; D perhaps matches TRBD2 (6 bases). The CDR3 covers 16 residues. The V and J ends lost 1 base and 2 bases respectively, with 13 bases between them. Germline V CDR1 and CDR2: LGHNA, YSLEER. The CDR3 sequence is CASSQGGAGFTDTQYF. The CDR3 DNA follows: TGCGCCAGCAGCCAAGGCGGGGCGGGGTTCACAGATACGCAGTATTTT.

Only one count was recorded for this clonotype. This clone may be a read error of a much larger clone one base away. This chain joins TRBV6-6 and TRBJ2-3, with D perhaps TRBD1 or TRBD2 (5 bases each). CDR3 length: 13 amino acids. Germline-derived CDR1 and CDR2 are MNHNY and SVGAGI (reference sequence). The CDR3 bases are TGTGCCAGCAGTGACTACTCCACAGGTACGCAGTATTTT. It translates to CASSDYSTGTQYF.

V and J are TRBV7-9 and TRBJ2-2; 11 bases are shared with TRBD2. The CDR3 totals 16 residues. J lost 3 bases, V lost 5 bases, and 5 bases had no gene match. From germline, CDR1 is SEHNR and CDR2 FQNEAQ (reference sequence). The CDR3 coding sequence is TGTGCCAGCAGCGAAACTAGCGGGGGCGACACCGGGGAGCTGTTTTTT. Protein product: CASSETSGGDTGELFF.

This clonotype has ten or more counts. CDR3 in amino acids: CSVPGQGTNEKLFF. The CDR3 DNA reads as TGCAGCGTTCCAGGGCAGGGCACTAATGAAAAACTGTTTTTT. The chain is built from TRBV29-1 and TRBJ1-4, with TRBD1 as a possible D gene (5 bases). The CDR3 extends over 14 amino acids. In germline, CDR1 is SQVTM, CDR2 ANQGSEA. Between the trimmed V and J ends, which lost 5 bases and 2 bases, there was a span of 12 bases.

Points on this clonotype: A junction end diverges from the germline sequence, so it may reflect a read error. V gene TRBV20-1 combines with J gene TRBJ2-7; 8 positions agree with TRBD2. The CDR3 totals 14 residues. Germline lookup yields CDR1 DFQATT and CDR2 SNEGSKA (reference sequence). In nucleotides, the CDR3 is TGCAGTGCGAGAGCAGAGACTAGCGCCTACGAGCAGTACTTC. Protein: CSARAETSAYEQYF.

The chain couples TRBV9 to TRBJ2-5, with 7 bases fitting TRBD1. The V gene end was trimmed by 0 bases and the J gene end by 1 base; junction bases not matched to a gene: 12. This CDR3 comprises 18 residues. Per the germline V gene, CDR1 is SGDLS and CDR2 is YYNGEE. DNA of the CDR3: TGTGCCAGCAGCGTAGTGGCAAAGGGGTCAGGGGGCCAAGAGACCCAGTACTTC. Encoded protein: CASSVVAKGSGGQETQYF.

The CDR3 region is CASSQDLLWQDNRDEQFF. CDR3 DNA sequence: TGCGCCAGCAGCCAAGATCTTTTGTGGCAAGACAATCGCGATGAGCAGTTCTTC. The V call is TRBV4-3, the J call TRBJ2-1; D is unclear. Trimming cost V 0 bases and J 8 bases, with 23 bases left between them. This CDR3 spans 18 amino acids. The V gene's germline CDR1 is LGHNA and CDR2 YSLEER.

In this sample, this clonotype turned up many times. The chain employs TRBV20-1 and TRBJ2-7; 7 nucleotides line up with TRBD1. Losses at the gene ends were 2 bases for V and 4 bases for J; bases not matched to a gene: 5. Per germline, CDR1 DFQATT and CDR2 SNEGSKA (reference sequence). CDR3 length equals 13 residues. CDR3 nucleotides: TGCAGTGCTAGATCAAGGGGACAGTACGAGCAGTACTTC. It yields the protein CSARSRGQYEQYF.